These T cell receptor beta chains were read from a single sample in a study of cytomegalovirus exposure and HLA in healthy donors. Assay used: immunoSEQ multiplex PCR; TCRdb lists only in-frame clones, some missing. The table has 100,000 to 150,000 clones, approximately 82% seen once. Sequencing was carried out using PBMCs. These receptors were collected from a boy aged 2 to 9 in good health and CMV-seronegative. Both conserved end residues are part of each CDR3. A D gene is named only where the DNA matches it firmly. Size is stated for part of the rows, as once, few or many counts, or as a class when the clone is expanded.

- - TRBJ1-2 TRBV7-3 TGTGCCAGCAGCCCACACGGGGGGGACTATGGCTACACCTTC CASSPHGGDYGYTF
- TRBD1 TRBJ2-2 TRBV29-1 TGCAGCGTTCGACAGGGTACTGACACCGGGGAGCTGTTTTTT CSVRQGTDTGELFF
- - TRBJ1-2 TRBV5-6 TGTGCCAGCAGCTTGATCAGGCTTGCAGGGGCCAGCTACACCTTC CASSLIRLAGASYTF
- - TRBJ1-3 TRBV7-9 TGTTCCAGCAGCTTAGGCGGCGTCACGGACAGCTCTGGAAACACCATATATTTT CSSSLGGVTDSSGNTIYF
once TRBD2 TRBJ2-1 TRBV7-2 TGTGCCAGCAGCCCCGGACTAGGGGCTTGGGGTGAGCAGTTCTTC CASSPGLGAWGEQFF
- - TRBJ2-7 TRBV7-8 TGTGCCAGCAGCCCGGCAAGCGCGCGATACGAGCAGTACTTC CASSPASARYEQYF
- - TRBJ2-1 TRBV27 TGTGCCAGCAGTCCATACCTACCTTTACTTTACAATGAGCAGTTCTTC CASSPYLPLLYNEQFF
- - TRBJ2-5 TRBV7-3 TGTGCCAGCAGCTTAAATCCCAGACAAGAGACCCAGTACTTC CASSLNPRQETQYF
- TRBD1 TRBJ2-2 TRBV7-9 TGTGCCAGCAGCCCTCCAACAGGGGTCACCGGGGAGCTGTTTTTT CASSPPTGVTGELFF
- - TRBJ1-5 TRBV7-6 TGTGCCAGCAGCGCCTCCGACTGGAATAGCAATCAGCCCCAGCATTTT CASSASDWNSNQPQHF
few TRBD1 TRBJ1-1 TRBV27 TGTGCCAGCAGTCCTGACAGGGGGCCGGGCACTGAAGCTTTCTTT CASSPDRGPGTEAFF
- - TRBJ2-3 TRBV19 TGTGCCAGTGAGTCTAGCGGCACAGATACGCAGTATTTT CASESSGTDTQYF
- - TRBJ1-2 TRBV29-1 TGCAGCGTCGCAGGGAGAGGCGGGGGTGGCTACACCTTC CSVAGRGGGGYTF
- TRBD1 TRBJ2-3 TRBV15 TGTGCCACCAGCAGACAAATTTCCGGGACAGGAGTCCAAGATACGCAGTATTTT CATSRQISGTGVQDTQYF
- - TRBJ1-2 TRBV9 TGTGCCAGCAGCGTAGCTGTCGGGGTTCGGGGCTACACCTTC CASSVAVGVRGYTF
- TRBD1 TRBJ1-2 TRBV18 TGTGCCAGCTCACCAGGGACAGGGACCTATGGCTACACCTTC CASSPGTGTYGYTF
- TRBD1 TRBJ1-4 TRBV19 TGTGCCAGCAACAGGGGGCGGACATATAATGAAAAACTGTTTTTT CASNRGRTYNEKLFF
- TRBD2 TRBJ2-3 TRBV7-2 TGTGCCAGCAGCCGGGACTACCTGAGCACAGATACGCAGTATTTT CASSRDYLSTDTQYF
- TRBD2 TRBJ2-2 TRBV11-3 TGTGCCAGCAGCTTAGTACTAGCGGGGTCGAACACCGGGGAGCTGTTTTTT CASSLVLAGSNTGELFF
- TRBD1 TRBJ2-5 TRBV5-4 TGTGCCAGCAGATACGGACAGGGACGAGAGACCCAGTACTTC CASRYGQGRETQYF
- TRBD1 TRBJ2-5 TRBV30 TGTGCCTGGAGAGGACAGGGGTTCGGGGAGACCCAGTACTTC CAWRGQGFGETQYF
- TRBD2 TRBJ2-1 TRBV5-1 TGCGCCAGCAGCCCGACTAGCGGGAGCTACAATGAGCAGTTCTTC CASSPTSGSYNEQFF
once - TRBJ2-7 TRBV5-1 TGCGCCAGCAGCAGAATACCCGGGGTAACCTACGAGCAGTACTTC CASSRIPGVTYEQYF
- - TRBJ2-3 TRBV7-3 TGTGCCAGCAGCTTAACGAGAGAAGATACGCAGTATTTT CASSLTREDTQYF
- - TRBJ1-4 TRBV28 TGTGCCAGCAGCGCTCAAGACACCTTTAATGAAAAACTGTTTTTT CASSAQDTFNEKLFF
- TRBD1 TRBJ2-1 TRBV10-2 TGCGCCAGCAGTCAGACAGGGCCGGACAATGAGCAGTTCTTC CASSQTGPDNEQFF
- - TRBJ2-1 TRBV5-1 TGCGCCAGCAGCTTGGCGACTCCTCCGGTCGATGAGCAGTTCTTC CASSLATPPVDEQFF
- - TRBJ2-5 TRBV11-2 TGTGCCAGCAGCCGAATCCCGGCGGTACAAGAGACCCAGTACTTC CASSRIPAVQETQYF
once TRBD1 TRBJ1-5 TRBV30 TGTGCCTGGTCCGGGACAGGGGTCGGCAATCAGCCCCAGCATTTT CAWSGTGVGNQPQHF
- TRBD1 TRBJ2-3 TRBV19 TGTGCCAGTAGGAGACAGGGGGCTCTGGGGTCCGCAGATACGCAGTATTTT CASRRQGALGSADTQYF
- - TRBJ2-1 TRBV18 TGTGCCAGCTCAATAAGTCAGGGGACATACAATGAGCAGTTCTTC CASSISQGTYNEQFF
- TRBD1 TRBJ1-1 TRBV5-5 TGTGCCAGCAGCCCACGACAGGGGACGAACACTGAAGCTTTCTTT CASSPRQGTNTEAFF
- TRBD2 TRBJ2-1 TRBV4-3 TGCGCCAGCAGCCAAGTGACCGGGGGGTACAATGAGCAGTTCTTC CASSQVTGGYNEQFF
- - TRBJ1-6 TRBV7-7 TGTGCTAGCAGCACCAGAGGGTTGAAAGGGAATAATTCACCCCTCCACTTT CASSTRGLKGNNSPLHF
- TRBD2 TRBJ2-3 TRBV5-4 TGTGCCAGCAGCAGCGGGAGGGCCCTCCCAGATACGCAGTATTTT CASSSGRALPDTQYF
- - TRBJ2-3 TRBV19 TGTGCCAGTAGTATACGAGGTTCCCCCCCTAGCACAGATACGCAGTATTTT CASSIRGSPPSTDTQYF
- TRBD1 TRBJ1-4 TRBV5-8 TGTGCCAGCAGCTTGACAGGGGCTGTTAATGAAAAACTGTTTTTT CASSLTGAVNEKLFF
- - TRBJ2-3 TRBV9 TGTGCCAGCAGCCGAAGCGGGAGCACAGATACGCAGTATTTT CASSRSGSTDTQYF
- TRBD1 TRBJ2-6 TRBV13 TGTGCCAGCAGCCCCCGTAGGACAGGGTGGAGCTCTGGGGCCAACGTCCTGACTTTC CASSPRRTGWSSGANVLTF
- TRBD1 TRBJ1-4 TRBV5-8 TGTGCCAGCAGCCCCGGACAGGGGAGCGCTCTGGATGAAAAACTGTTTTTT CASSPGQGSALDEKLFF